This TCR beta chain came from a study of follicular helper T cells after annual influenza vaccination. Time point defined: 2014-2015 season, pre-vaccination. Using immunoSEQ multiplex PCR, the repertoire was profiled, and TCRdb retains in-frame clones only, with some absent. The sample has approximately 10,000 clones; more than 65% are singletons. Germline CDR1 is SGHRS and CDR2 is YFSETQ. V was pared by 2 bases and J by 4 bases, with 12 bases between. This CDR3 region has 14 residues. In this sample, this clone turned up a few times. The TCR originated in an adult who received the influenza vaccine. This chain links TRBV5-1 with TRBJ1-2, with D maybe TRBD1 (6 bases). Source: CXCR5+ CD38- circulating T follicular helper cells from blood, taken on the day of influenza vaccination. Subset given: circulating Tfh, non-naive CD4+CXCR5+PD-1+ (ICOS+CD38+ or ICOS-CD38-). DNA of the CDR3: TGCGCCAGCAGCTTAGGCAGGGGCGGCTATGGCTACACCTTC. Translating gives CASSLGRGGYGYTF.